This T cell receptor (beta chain) is from a study of shared clonotypes between healthy human individuals. Germline CDR1 reads MNHEY; CDR2 reads SVGAGI. The CDR3 runs 13 residues. V was cut by 6 bases and J by 4 bases, with 12 bases left in between. To note about this clone: Within the sample, other DNA sequences also encode this same CDR3.

Libraries were prepared by immunoSEQ multiplex PCR; TCRdb keeps only in-frame clonotypes and omits some of them. This sample has around 2.5 million clones; 80% to 95% occur once, and the top ten carry around 0.4%. The chain is built from TRBV6-5 and TRBJ1-1, with a tentative D call TRBD1 (5 bases). The material sequenced was naive CD4+ T cells from PBMCs. Subset in this sample: CD45RA+ positively selected. The receptor comes from a man younger than 30 in good health. Some clones in this sample may be carry-over from other donors' samples. The CDR3 protein is CASSRLGGTEAFF. In nucleotides, the CDR3 is TGTGCCAGCAGCCGACTTGGGGGCACTGAAGCTTTCTTT.